One TCR beta chain is described in this entry. Its specificity is not known. The CDR3 is 20 residues long. Germline V CDR1 and CDR2: SGHTA, FQGNSA. The data originate from a study of T cells in Graves' hyperthyroidism and ophthalmopathy. Study information: Pretreatment peripheral blood was obtained at initial diagnosis.

Notes on the study in general: Ophthalmopathy was identified by the model a median roughly six months ahead of onset.

TCR beta CDR3 regions were amplified from RNA. Initially, a first-round RT-PCR of the TCR CDR3 employed the HTBI primer set. TCRdb reprocessed the multiplex PCR reads via MiXCR and lists one record per CDR3 protein. This sample yields hundreds of thousands of distinct CDR3 sequences, of which 35% are seen a single time; less than 40% belongs to the top ten. Diagnostic decisions used clinical symptoms, serum thyroxine and TRAb, thyroid ultrasound and orbital computed tomography. PBMCs were obtained from about 9 ml fresh peripheral blood. Sequenced material: blood. The rearrangement joins TRBV7-2 to TRBJ2-1; 8 nucleotides line up with TRBD2. The DNA end favors TRBJ2-7, so the J call may be wrong. The receptor comes from a woman between 40 and 50 years old with Graves' hyperthyroidism. The CDR3 loop is CASSSPLLYREGEGLNEQYF. CDR3 nucleotides: TGTGCCAGCAGCTCACCCTTACTGTATCGGGAGGGGGAAGGGCTCAATGAGCAGTACTTC.